One T cell receptor (beta chain) is described in this entry. Its antigen is not known. This record comes from a study of CD8 T cells in Susac syndrome. General study points: The study recognized that the number of individuals in its TCR sequencing and HLA analysis was relatively small.

CDR1 is SGHTA, CDR2 FQGNSA, per germline. This CDR3 has 12 amino acids. Trimming pared 3 bases from V and 6 bases from J, leaving 8 bases between. The T cells that were sequenced for TCR beta were CD8+ and CD4+ cells from blood. Both CD4+ and CD8+ T cells were negatively isolated, and TEMRA cells underwent FACS enrichment. Reverse transcription of about 0.5 to 1 ug RNA was carried out with random hexamers. TCRdb recomputed calls from the immunoSEQ multiplex PCR reads with MiXCR, one row per CDR3 protein. The sample lists over 100,000 distinct CDR3 sequences, about 95% occurring once. V gene TRBV7-2 combines with J gene TRBJ1-1; D not resolved. This receptor was obtained from a human donor in good health. Sequencing was performed on CD4+ T cells from PBMCs. This CDR3 is CASSFVTSEAFF. In nucleotides, the CDR3 is TGTGCCAGCAGCTTCGTGACTTCTGAAGCTTTCTTT.